This T cell receptor (beta chain) was retrieved from a study of shared clonotypes between healthy human individuals. Looking at the study overall: The donor pool was made up of two women and a few men aged 18 to 49. The plates for each donor numbered three CD4 naive, three CD4 memory, two CD8 naive and one CD8 memory. General study results and limits: Blood alone was sampled, and tissue repertoires likely differ. Larger richness was generally estimated for naive than memory subsets.

As to this clone: Antigen specificity is unknown.

Profiled with immunoSEQ multiplex PCR; TCRdb holds only in-frame clones, not every one. In the table there are over a million clones, around 98.5% of which are singletons. With V trimmed by 3 bases and J by 7 bases, 8 bases remained unmatched. This CDR3 has 15 amino acids. Germline V lookup: CDR1 SGHRS, CDR2 YFSETQ. The chain combines TRBV5-1 with TRBJ2-1; 9 bases line up with TRBD1. This clonotype originated in a man between 25 and 39 years old in good health. The sample was naive CD4+ T cells sorted from blood. Sample subset: CD45RA+ positively selected. In DNA, the CDR3 is TGCGCCAGCAGCTCCGGGACAGGGTATTGGAATGAGCAGTTCTTC. Its translation: CASSSGTGYWNEQFF.